Each of the 24 T cell receptor beta chains below was sequenced from the same sample in a study of T cell responses to AZD1222 COVID-19 vaccine. TCRdb keeps only in-frame clones here, not all; method: immunoSEQ multiplex PCR. The sample has around 120,000 clones, 89% seen once. The source was peripheral blood, collected on day 0 of AZD1222 vaccination. The receptors come from an adult in good health.

The CDR3 sequence is CATVQGAYEQYF. Written as DNA, the CDR3 is TGTGCCACCGTACAGGGGGCATACGAGCAGTACTTC. The chain joins TRBV27 to TRBJ2-7, with 9 bases lining up with TRBD1. CDR3 length equals 12 residues. With 10 bases clipped from V and 4 bases from J, the junction kept 5 bases outside the gene matches. Per the germline V gene, CDR1 is MNHEY and CDR2 is SMNVEV (reference sequence).

This clone appeared once. The chain links TRBV7-9 to TRBJ2-7, with D unclear. The CDR3 runs 13 residues. V was clipped by 5 bases and J by 5 bases, with 13 bases between them. Per the germline V gene, CDR1 is SEHNR and CDR2 is FQNEAQ (reference sequence). The CDR3, as DNA: TGTGCCAGCAGCCCTCGTACCCTGGACGAGCAGTACTTC. Amino acid sequence: CASSPRTLDEQYF.

The chain recombines TRBV24-1 with TRBJ2-1; D may be TRBD1 (5 bases). The CDR3 length is 13 residues. Trimming cost V 4 bases and J 5 bases, with 8 bases left between them. Germline CDR1 KGHDR, CDR2 SFDVKD. The CDR3 DNA sequence: TGTGCCACCAGTGAAGGGGCCCACAATGAGCAGTTCTTC. This encodes CATSEGAHNEQFF.

The rearrangement links TRBV27 to TRBJ1-6; D uncertain. V was pared by 3 bases and J by 9 bases, with 15 bases between. Germline V gene lookup returns CDR1 MNHEY and CDR2 SMNVEV (reference sequence). CDR3 length: 15 residues. CDR3 residues: CASSFRRTDFSPLHF. As DNA, the CDR3 is TGTGCCAGCAGTTTCAGGAGGACTGACTTTTCACCCCTCCACTTT.

This clone was seen a single time. The chain recombines TRBV28 with TRBJ1-6; D uncertain. With 6 bases removed from V and 2 bases from J, the gap between germline ends came to 17 bases. Looked up from germline, CDR1 is MDHEN and CDR2 is SYDVKM. This CDR3 has 17 residues. The CDR3 DNA reads as TGTGCCAGCAGCCCGATCGGGATTATCACCTATAATTCACCCCTCCACTTT. Its translation: CASSPIGIITYNSPLHF.

V usage is TRBV5-4 and J usage is TRBJ2-3; D unresolved. CDR1 and CDR2 from the germline V gene are SGHNT and YYREEE (reference sequence). The CDR3 consists of 15 residues. V gave up 1 base and J gave up 1 base, with 10 bases separating them. The CDR3 sequence is CASSLRAFGTDTQYF. The CDR3 DNA follows: TGTGCCAGCAGCTTGCGAGCGTTCGGCACAGATACGCAGTATTTT.

The V call is TRBV27, the J call TRBJ1-1; 7 nucleotides match TRBD1. The V gene's germline CDR1 is MNHEY and CDR2 SMNVEV (reference sequence). The CDR3 has 16 residues. V was pared by 3 bases and J by 0 bases, with 7 bases of the junction left unmatched. In DNA, the CDR3 is TGTGCCAGCAGTTTGCGGGGGGACAGCATGAACACTGAAGCTTTCTTT. As protein: CASSLRGDSMNTEAFF.

This clone was counted once. The V call is TRBV5-4, the J call TRBJ2-3; 8 nucleotides match TRBD2. V lost 3 bases and J lost 5; bases outside the gene matches: 11. The length of the CDR3 is 16 residues. Per germline, CDR1 SGHNT and CDR2 YYREEE (reference sequence). CDR3 in amino acids: CASSSAGGVEGDTQYF. The CDR3 nucleotides are TGTGCCAGCAGCTCCGCGGGGGGAGTCGAGGGAGATACGCAGTATTTT.

This chain links TRBV29-1 with TRBJ2-5; no firm D call. Germline loops: CDR1 SQVTM, CDR2 ANQGSEA. The CDR3 consists of 15 residues. V lost 0 bases and J lost 5, with 16 bases in between. The CDR3 nucleotides read TGCAGCGTTGAAGAACGGCTAGTCGCCCGTGAGACCCAGTACTTC. It codes for CSVEERLVARETQYF.

CDR3 amino acids: CASSLASAGSTEAFF. As DNA, the CDR3 is TGTGCCAGCAGTTTAGCCTCGGCGGGAAGCACTGAAGCTTTCTTT. The chain employs TRBV28 and TRBJ1-1; no reliable D call. V lost 2 bases, J lost 4 bases, and 14 bases lay in between. The CDR3 covers 15 residues. Per the germline V gene, CDR1 is MDHEN and CDR2 is SYDVKM. The whole variable domain, filled in from reference TRBV28 and TRBJ1-1, reads DVKVTQSSRYLVKRTGEKVFLECVQDMDHENMFWYRQDPGLGLRLIYFSYDVKMKEKGDIPEGYSVSREKKERFSLILESASTNQTSMYLCASSLASAGSTEAFFGQGTRLTVV.

This chain uses TRBV27 with TRBJ1-1, with TRBD1 matching over 11 bases. The germline V gene encodes CDR1 MNHEY and CDR2 SMNVEV (reference sequence). The CDR3 contains 15 residues. V lost 5 bases and J lost 2; bases outside the gene matches: 4. CDR3 loop: CASSAGTGGNTEAFF. CDR3 nucleotide sequence: TGTGCCAGCAGTGCAGGGACAGGGGGAAACACTGAAGCTTTCTTT.

Only a few counts were recorded for this clone. DNA for the CDR3: TGTGCCAGCAGGGAGAACTTGGCCCGGATATCTGAAGCTTTCTTT. It encodes CASRENLARISEAFF. J is TRBJ1-1 and V is TRBV5-4; D unclear. This CDR3 spans 15 amino acids. The V gene's germline CDR1 is SGHNT and CDR2 YYREEE (reference sequence). The V end was cut by 5 bases, the J end by 6 bases, with 20 bases between.

The V and J genes are TRBV5-1 and TRBJ2-1; 7 nucleotides agree with TRBD2. CDR3 length: 15 residues. V dropped 0 bases and J dropped 4; count of bases not matched to a gene: 4. Germline CDR1 is SGHRS and CDR2 is YFSETQ. CDR3 in DNA: TGCGCCAGCAGCTTGGCCGGCGGGGGATACAATGAGCAGTTCTTC. Its protein product is CASSLAGGGYNEQFF.

V is TRBV18 and J is TRBJ1-3; D unresolved. Germline CDR1 is KGHSH and CDR2 is LQKENI. V shed 6 bases and J shed 0 bases, with 6 bases lying between them. The CDR3 is 13 amino acids. The CDR3 here is CASSTISGNTIYF. The CDR3, as DNA: TGTGCCAGCTCTACTATCTCTGGAAACACCATATATTTT. The complete variable domain, with remaining parts taken from reference TRBV18 and TRBJ1-3, reads NAGVMQNPRHLVRRRGQEARLRCSPMKGHSHVYWYRQLPEEGLKFMVYLQKENIIDESGMPKERFSAEFPKEGPSILRIQQVVRGDSAAYFCASSTISGNTIYFGEGSWLTVV.

The rearrangement uses TRBV28 and TRBJ1-2; maybe TRBD1 (5 bases). The ends were cut back, 5 bases at V and 10 bases at J, with 20 bases in the middle. The CDR3 is 14 residues long. Germline CDR1 reads MDHEN; CDR2 reads SYDVKM. CDR3 sequence: CASSGGTVRLVYTF. In DNA form, the CDR3 reads TGTGCCAGCAGTGGCGGGACGGTACGGTTAGTCTACACCTTC.

This clone has just one count. The V gene is TRBV19, the J gene TRBJ2-5; D is unclear. V dropped 5 bases and J dropped 4 bases, with 17 bases sitting between them. Germline CDR1 LNHDA, CDR2 SQIVND (reference sequence). This CDR3 is built from 15 residues. CDR3 region: CASSARTVIVETQYF. The CDR3 DNA reads as TGTGCCAGTAGTGCCAGGACGGTGATTGTAGAGACCCAGTACTTC.

The rearrangement joins TRBV4-2 to TRBJ2-1; tentatively, D is TRBD2 (5 bases). This CDR3 region has 16 residues. Germline V gene sequence: CDR1 LGHNA, CDR2 YNFKEQ. The ends were cut back, 0 bases at V and 9 bases at J, with 18 bases in the middle. CDR3 bases: TGTGCCAGCAGCCAAGATTCTGGAGTAGCGTCGGGTGAGCAGTTCTTC. It codes for CASSQDSGVASGEQFF.

The chain employs TRBV28 and TRBJ1-5, with D perhaps TRBD1 (5 bases). The CDR3 runs 14 residues. Looked up from germline, CDR1 is MDHEN and CDR2 is SYDVKM. V shed 2 bases and J shed 7 bases, with 12 bases lying between them. Written as DNA, the CDR3 is TGTGCCAGCAGTTTAACCCCAGGGCAGCAGCCCCAGCATTTT. Amino acid sequence: CASSLTPGQQPQHF.

The rearrangement uses TRBV2 and TRBJ1-5, with 9 bases matching TRBD1. The trim removed 6 bases at V and 1 base at J, leaving 4 bases unmatched. CDR1 is SNHLY, CDR2 FYNNEI, per germline. This CDR3 is 15 amino acids long. The CDR3 DNA is TGTGCCAGCAGGGGGGACAGGGCAAGCAATCAGCCCCAGCATTTT. It encodes CASRGDRASNQPQHF.

V and J are TRBV11-2 and TRBJ2-1; 11 bases line up with TRBD1. This CDR3 is built from 15 residues. The V and J ends lost 5 bases and 6 bases, in that order; junction bases with no gene match: 6. Germline V gene lookup returns CDR1 SGHAT and CDR2 FQNNGV. DNA of the CDR3: TGTGCCAGCAGCCTGGGACAGGGGGTGGTCAATGAGCAGTTCTTC. Its translation: CASSLGQGVVNEQFF.

Written as DNA, the CDR3 is TGTGCCAGCAGCCAGCCCCTCGGGCAGCCCCAGCATTTT. It yields the protein CASSQPLGQPQHF. J is TRBJ1-5 and V is TRBV5-8, with D unresolved. Germline lookup yields CDR1 SGHTS and CDR2 YDEGEE. Trimming cost V 4 bases and J 7 bases, with 12 bases left between them. The CDR3 sequence is 13 residues long.

The chain recombines TRBV10-1 with TRBJ1-4; TRBD1 is a possible D gene (5 bases). Deletions cut 3 bases from V and 6 bases from J, with 11 bases between. The CDR3 sequence is 14 residues long. CDR1 is WNHNN, CDR2 SYGVQD, per germline (reference sequence). In DNA form, the CDR3 reads TGCGCCAGCAGTGAACAGGTGTGTCATGAAAAACTGTTTTTT. Translation: CASSEQVCHEKLFF.

This clone turned up a few times. The chain carries TRBV6-4 and TRBJ2-2, with D maybe TRBD2 (6 bases). The CDR3 covers 15 residues. Germline CDR1 reads MRHNA; CDR2 reads SNTAGT. Trimming left V 4 bases short and J 4 bases short, with 13 bases between. Written as DNA, the CDR3 is TGTGCCAGCAGTGCCCTAGCGTCGGGCACCGGGGAGCTGTTTTTT. This sequence encodes CASSALASGTGELFF.

DNA for the CDR3: TGTGCCAGCAGAGGGGACACCAATCAGCCCCAGCATTTT. It specifies CASRGDTNQPQHF. The J gene is TRBJ1-5, the V gene TRBV2; D possibly corresponds to TRBD1 (6 bases). V dropped 6 bases and J dropped 3 bases, with 9 bases sitting between them. Germline CDR1 and CDR2: SNHLY and FYNNEI. The CDR3 runs 13 residues.